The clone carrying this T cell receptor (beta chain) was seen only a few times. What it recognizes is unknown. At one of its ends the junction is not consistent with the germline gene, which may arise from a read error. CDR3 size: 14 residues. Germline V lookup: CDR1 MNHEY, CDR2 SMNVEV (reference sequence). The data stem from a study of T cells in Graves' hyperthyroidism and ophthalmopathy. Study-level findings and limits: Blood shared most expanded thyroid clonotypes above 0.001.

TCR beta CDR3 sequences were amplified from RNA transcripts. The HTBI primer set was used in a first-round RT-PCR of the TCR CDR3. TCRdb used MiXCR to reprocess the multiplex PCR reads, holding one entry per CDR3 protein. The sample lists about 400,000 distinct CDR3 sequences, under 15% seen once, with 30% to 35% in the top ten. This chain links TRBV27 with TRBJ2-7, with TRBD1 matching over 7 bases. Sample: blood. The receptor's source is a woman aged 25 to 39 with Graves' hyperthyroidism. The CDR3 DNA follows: TGTGCCAGCAGTCCGGACAGGACCTCCCACGAGCAGTACTTC. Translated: CASSPDRTSHEQYF.